Listed below are T cell receptor beta chains from one sample, sequenced in a study of blood T cell repertoires in COVID-19. The data were produced by immunoSEQ multiplex PCR, yet TCRdb's version contains in-frame clones alone and is incomplete. The sample includes roughly 180,000 clones, 70% to 90% of them seen just once. Sequenced sample: peripheral blood. These receptors all come from a woman aged 50 to 60 with COVID-19, enrolled during active disease. Both conserved end residues are part of each CDR3. The D gene is left open where the match is weak. Some rows have no size entry. The others give once, few or many, or a class for an expanded clone.

CDR3 DNA: TGTGCCAGCAGCTGGGTCGGGGGTAAGGAGACCCAGTACTTC
CDR3 protein: CASSWVGGKETQYF
D gene: -
J gene: TRBJ2-5
V gene: TRBV11-1
clone size: -

CDR3 DNA: TGTGCCAGTAGTCCTTGGGGGCCGCGGGAGACCCAGTACTTC
CDR3 protein: CASSPWGPRETQYF
D gene: -
J gene: TRBJ2-5
V gene: TRBV19
clone size: -

CDR3 DNA: TGTGCCAGCAGCTCTCAGACAGATTTGCAGCCCCAGCATTTT
CDR3 protein: CASSSQTDLQPQHF
D gene: -
J gene: TRBJ1-5
V gene: TRBV5-6
clone size: -

CDR3 DNA: TGTGCCAGTAGTAGCCGACAGGGCGGCACTGAAGCTTTCTTT
CDR3 protein: CASSSRQGGTEAFF
D gene: TRBD1
J gene: TRBJ1-1
V gene: TRBV19
clone size: -

CDR3 DNA: TGTGCCAGCCGCACTAGCGGGGGTTCCTACGAGCAGTACTTC
CDR3 protein: CASRTSGGSYEQYF
D gene: TRBD2
J gene: TRBJ2-7
V gene: TRBV19
clone size: once

CDR3 DNA: TGTGCCAGTAGTATAGACGGACTAGGCGGAGTTACGCAGTATTTT
CDR3 protein: CASSIDGLGGVTQYF
D gene: TRBD2
J gene: TRBJ2-3
V gene: TRBV19
clone size: -

CDR3 DNA: TGTGCCAGCAGCTTGGAGGGGACAACTAATCAGCCCCAGCATTTT
CDR3 protein: CASSLEGTTNQPQHF
D gene: -
J gene: TRBJ1-5
V gene: TRBV5-6
clone size: -

CDR3 DNA: TGTGCCAGCAGCGGAGGACGGGCAACTAATGAAAAACTGTTTTTT
CDR3 protein: CASSGGRATNEKLFF
D gene: -
J gene: TRBJ1-4
V gene: TRBV7-2
clone size: -

CDR3 DNA: TGTGCCAGCAGCTTGGACTACAGGGAAGCTTTCTTT
CDR3 protein: CASSLDYREAFF
D gene: -
J gene: TRBJ1-1
V gene: TRBV5-4
clone size: -

CDR3 DNA: TGTGCCATCGGACAAACAAACACTGAAGCTTTCTTT
CDR3 protein: CAIGQTNTEAFF
D gene: -
J gene: TRBJ1-1
V gene: TRBV10-3
clone size: once

CDR3 DNA: TGTGCCAGCAGCTTAGCGGCGGGGGGCTCTGGAAACACCATATATTTT
CDR3 protein: CASSLAAGGSGNTIYF
D gene: -
J gene: TRBJ1-3
V gene: TRBV7-9
clone size: -

CDR3 DNA: TGTGCCAGCAGCCAAGGTAGCGGGGGGGCCTTTGAGCAGTTCTTC
CDR3 protein: CASSQGSGGAFEQFF
D gene: TRBD2
J gene: TRBJ2-1
V gene: TRBV3-1/TRBV3-2
clone size: -

CDR3 DNA: TGTGCCAGCAGTGAGAGGGGGGACAGGGCCCACTTC
CDR3 protein: CASSERGDRAHF
D gene: TRBD1
J gene: TRBJ2-4
V gene: TRBV2
clone size: -

CDR3 DNA: TGTGCCAGCTCACCAGCCGTCGGGACAGTGGGCACTGAAGCTTTCTTT
CDR3 protein: CASSPAVGTVGTEAFF
D gene: TRBD1
J gene: TRBJ1-1
V gene: TRBV18
clone size: -

CDR3 DNA: TGCAGCGTTGACAGGGTTGGGACTGAAGCTTTCTTT
CDR3 protein: CSVDRVGTEAFF
D gene: -
J gene: TRBJ1-1
V gene: TRBV29-1
clone size: once

CDR3 DNA: TGTGCCAGCAGGTCTCTAGCGGAGCAGTTCTTC
CDR3 protein: CASRSLAEQFF
D gene: -
J gene: TRBJ2-1
V gene: TRBV11-3
clone size: -

CDR3 DNA: TGTGCCAGCAGCCAAACATTACAATCACCCCTCCACTTT
CDR3 protein: CASSQTLQSPLHF
D gene: -
J gene: TRBJ1-6
V gene: TRBV7-2
clone size: -

CDR3 DNA: TGCGCCAGCAGCGTATCACCAGGGATTTCCTACAATGAGCAGTTCTTC
CDR3 protein: CASSVSPGISYNEQFF
D gene: -
J gene: TRBJ2-1
V gene: TRBV5-1
clone size: -

CDR3 DNA: TGCGCCAGCAGCCCTAGCGGGGGGGAAGAGACCCAGTACTTC
CDR3 protein: CASSPSGGEETQYF
D gene: TRBD2
J gene: TRBJ2-5
V gene: TRBV5-1
clone size: -

CDR3 DNA: TGCGCCAGCAGCCTTATAAGCGGGGGGACTTACAATGAGCAGTTCTTC
CDR3 protein: CASSLISGGTYNEQFF
D gene: TRBD2
J gene: TRBJ2-1
V gene: TRBV4-1
clone size: -

CDR3 DNA: TGTGCCAGCAGCTTTCTGGGAGGGGAAAAACTGTTTTTT
CDR3 protein: CASSFLGGEKLFF
D gene: -
J gene: TRBJ1-4
V gene: TRBV7-9
clone size: -

CDR3 DNA: TGTGCCAGCAGCTTGGCGAGGCAAACTAGCACAGATACGCAGTATTTT
CDR3 protein: CASSLARQTSTDTQYF
D gene: -
J gene: TRBJ2-3
V gene: TRBV5-8
clone size: -

CDR3 DNA: TGTGCCATCAAACAGGGGGTGAACACTGAAGCTTTCTTT
CDR3 protein: CAIKQGVNTEAFF
D gene: TRBD1
J gene: TRBJ1-1
V gene: TRBV10-3
clone size: -

CDR3 DNA: TGCGCCAGCAGCTGGCAAGGGGTGGGCACAGATACGCAGTATTTT
CDR3 protein: CASSWQGVGTDTQYF
D gene: -
J gene: TRBJ2-3
V gene: TRBV5-1
clone size: -

CDR3 DNA: TGTGCCAGCAGCTTAGAGGGGATACAGGGGGCGGGGGAGCAGTACTTC
CDR3 protein: CASSLEGIQGAGEQYF
D gene: TRBD1
J gene: TRBJ2-7
V gene: TRBV7-2
clone size: -

CDR3 DNA: TGCGCCAGCAGCCAGCCAACCCGGGACAGGGGGGGCATTCAGTACTTC
CDR3 protein: CASSQPTRDRGGIQYF
D gene: TRBD1
J gene: TRBJ2-4
V gene: TRBV4-1
clone size: -

CDR3 DNA: TGTGCCTGGAGTAAAGGGGTGTACAGGGGACTTTATAGCAATCAGCCCCAGCATTTT
CDR3 protein: CAWSKGVYRGLYSNQPQHF
D gene: TRBD1
J gene: TRBJ1-5
V gene: TRBV30
clone size: few

CDR3 DNA: TGTGCCAGCAGCTTTACAGGGTCCCAAGAGACCCAGTACTTC
CDR3 protein: CASSFTGSQETQYF
D gene: -
J gene: TRBJ2-5
V gene: TRBV11-1
clone size: -

CDR3 DNA: TGCAGTGCTAGTTTGAGGATCTCCTACAATGAGCAGTTCTTC
CDR3 protein: CSASLRISYNEQFF
D gene: -
J gene: TRBJ2-1
V gene: TRBV20-1
clone size: -

CDR3 DNA: TGTGCCAGCAGCTCAATGTCTAGCAATCAGCCCCAGCATTTT
CDR3 protein: CASSSMSSNQPQHF
D gene: -
J gene: TRBJ1-5
V gene: TRBV7-9
clone size: few

CDR3 DNA: TGTGCCAGCAGCAAGGGACTAGCGGGGGGTAGCATTAGCACAGATACGCAGTATTTT
CDR3 protein: CASSKGLAGGSISTDTQYF
D gene: TRBD2
J gene: TRBJ2-3
V gene: TRBV7-2
clone size: -

CDR3 DNA: TGTGCCAGCAGCCCCGCGGGGACAGGGAGACCGCCCCTCCACTTT
CDR3 protein: CASSPAGTGRPPLHF
D gene: TRBD1
J gene: TRBJ1-6
V gene: TRBV9
clone size: -

CDR3 DNA: TGTGCCTGGAGTAGGGAGGTGGTGAACACTGAAGCTTTCTTT
CDR3 protein: CAWSREVVNTEAFF
D gene: -
J gene: TRBJ1-1
V gene: TRBV30
clone size: few

CDR3 DNA: TGTGCCAGCAAACAGGGGGTCTACAATGAGCAGTTCTTC
CDR3 protein: CASKQGVYNEQFF
D gene: TRBD1
J gene: TRBJ2-1
V gene: TRBV2
clone size: -

CDR3 DNA: TGTAACACGCAAGCGGGGGCCCCTACCTACGAGCAGTACTTC
CDR3 protein: CNTQAGAPTYEQYF
D gene: TRBD2
J gene: TRBJ2-7
V gene: TRBV6-5
clone size: once

CDR3 DNA: TGTGCCAGCAGTGGCCGACAAAAGGAAAAACTGTTTTTT
CDR3 protein: CASSGRQKEKLFF
D gene: -
J gene: TRBJ1-4
V gene: TRBV2
clone size: -

CDR3 DNA: TGTGCCAGCAGCTCCTGGGAAAGCGGGGGTTACGAGCAGTACTTC
CDR3 protein: CASSSWESGGYEQYF
D gene: TRBD2
J gene: TRBJ2-7
V gene: TRBV7-9
clone size: -

CDR3 DNA: TGTGCCAGTAGTACAATTGGCGGGAGGGACGCAGATACGCAGTATTTT
CDR3 protein: CASSTIGGRDADTQYF
D gene: TRBD2
J gene: TRBJ2-3
V gene: TRBV19
clone size: -

CDR3 DNA: TGTGCCAGCACCCTCGACATACGCTCTGAAGCTTTCTTT
CDR3 protein: CASTLDIRSEAFF
D gene: -
J gene: TRBJ1-1
V gene: TRBV7-2
clone size: few

CDR3 DNA: TGTGCCAGCAGTTTATCGGAAGAGACCCAGTACTTC
CDR3 protein: CASSLSEETQYF
D gene: -
J gene: TRBJ2-5
V gene: TRBV28
clone size: -

CDR3 DNA: TGTGCCTGGAGTCCGACACTAGCTAGCACAGATACGCAGTATTTT
CDR3 protein: CAWSPTLASTDTQYF
D gene: -
J gene: TRBJ2-3
V gene: TRBV30
clone size: -

CDR3 DNA: TGTGCCAGCACCGGCGGAGAGACCCAGTACTTC
CDR3 protein: CASTGGETQYF
D gene: -
J gene: TRBJ2-5
V gene: TRBV2
clone size: -

CDR3 DNA: TGTGCCAGCAGCTTCAGCGGGGGGGCCTACAATGAGCAGTTCTTC
CDR3 protein: CASSFSGGAYNEQFF
D gene: TRBD2
J gene: TRBJ2-1
V gene: TRBV7-6
clone size: -

CDR3 DNA: TGTGCCAGCAGCCCAGGACTAGCGGGGGGGCCGTACAATGAGCAGTTCTTC
CDR3 protein: CASSPGLAGGPYNEQFF
D gene: TRBD2
J gene: TRBJ2-1
V gene: TRBV7-3
clone size: -

CDR3 DNA: TGTGCCAGCAGTTTAAAGGGACTGCACACAGATACGCAGTATTTT
CDR3 protein: CASSLKGLHTDTQYF
D gene: -
J gene: TRBJ2-3
V gene: TRBV25-1
clone size: -

CDR3 DNA: TGCGCCAGCAGCCAACCGAAACAGGGGTTCGAACACTATGGCTACACCTTC
CDR3 protein: CASSQPKQGFEHYGYTF
D gene: TRBD1
J gene: TRBJ1-2
V gene: TRBV4-1
clone size: once

CDR3 DNA: TGTGCCAGCAGCGTGGGACAGCATGGCTACACCTTC
CDR3 protein: CASSVGQHGYTF
D gene: TRBD1
J gene: TRBJ1-2
V gene: TRBV7-9
clone size: few

CDR3 DNA: TGTGCCATCAGACAGGACAGGGGGCGCGCCGAGCAGTACTTC
CDR3 protein: CAIRQDRGRAEQYF
D gene: TRBD1
J gene: TRBJ2-7
V gene: TRBV10-3
clone size: -